This entry lists 26 T cell receptor beta chains sequenced from one sample in a study of CD8+ T cells in alopecia areata. Reverse transcribed after extraction, RNA yielded cDNA as the sequencing template. Clones were read by immunoSEQ multiplex PCR, and TCRdb kept only the in-frame ones, dropping some. The table records about 110,000 clones, approximately 59% of them present only once. The specimen sequenced was CD8+ T cells sorted from blood. All receptors derive from a human donor in good health.

In this sample, this clone turned up once. This chain uses TRBV4-1 with TRBJ2-3; D is perhaps TRBD1 (6 bases). Germline loops: CDR1 MGHRA, CDR2 YSYEKL. V dropped 0 bases and J dropped 0 bases, with 10 bases sitting between them. This CDR3 has 16 residues. For the CDR3, the DNA is TGCGCCAGCAGCCAAGAACCAGGGGTTAGCACAGATACGCAGTATTTT. This gives the protein CASSQEPGVSTDTQYF.

The chain carries TRBV14 and TRBJ1-4; tentative D call: TRBD1 (6 bases). Trimming left V 0 bases short and J 6 bases short, with 11 bases between. This CDR3 region has 15 residues. Germline V gene data show CDR1 as SGHDN and CDR2 as FVKESK. DNA of the CDR3: TGTGCCAGCAGCCAAGAGGAGGGGGAGTATGAAAAACTGTTTTTT. The encoded protein is CASSQEEGEYEKLFF.

The chain employs TRBV5-6 and TRBJ2-5; D assignment may be TRBD1 or TRBD2 (5 bases each). The CDR3 totals 16 residues. The germline gives CDR1 SGHDT, CDR2 YYEEEE. Between the trimmed V and J ends, which lost 1 base and 3 bases, there was a span of 16 bases. The CDR3 bases are TGTGCCAGCAGCTTGCCCGGGACCCCGAAGGAAGAGACCCAGTACTTC. Its translation is CASSLPGTPKEETQYF. Based on the CDR3 plus reference TRBV5-6 and TRBJ2-5, the full variable domain is DAGVTQSPTHLIKTRGQQVTLRCSPKSGHDTVSWYQQALGQGPQFIFQYYEEEERQRGNFPDRFSGHQFPNYSSELNVNALLLGDSALYLCASSLPGTPKEETQYFGPGTRLLVL.

J is TRBJ2-3 and V is TRBV7-4; D assignment may be TRBD1 or TRBD2 (6 bases each). V lost 8 bases, J lost 9 bases, and 12 bases lay in between. The length of the CDR3 is 11 residues. The germline V gene has CDR1 SGHVT and CDR2 SQSDAQ. CDR3 DNA: TGTGCCAGCCGCCAAGGGGGGACGCAGTATTTT. Its protein product is CASRQGGTQYF. Full variable domain (outside the CDR3, taken from reference TRBV7-4 and TRBJ2-3): GAGVSQSPRYKVAKRGRDVALRCDSISGHVTLYWYRQTLGQGSEVLTYSQSDAQRDKSGRPSGRFSAERPERSVSTLKIQRTEQGDSAVYLCASRQGGTQYFGPGTRLTVL.

The V gene is TRBV5-4, the J gene TRBJ2-1; D gene unclear. V lost 0 bases, J lost 3 bases, and 4 bases lay in between. Germline V CDR1 and CDR2: SGHNT, YYREEE (reference sequence). This CDR3 comprises 13 residues. This CDR3 reads CASSLGNYNEQFF. The CDR3 DNA is TGTGCCAGCAGCTTGGGAAACTACAATGAGCAGTTCTTC.

The chain links TRBV19 to TRBJ1-6; D is perhaps TRBD1 (6 bases). The CDR3 has 16 amino acids. Germline CDR1 reads LNHDA; CDR2 reads SQIVND (reference sequence). Trimming took off 3 bases at V and 4 bases at J, with 13 bases between the two ends. In nucleotides, the CDR3 is TGTGCCAGTAGTATGACGGTAGGGGGATATAATTCACCCCTCCACTTT. Translating gives CASSMTVGGYNSPLHF.

The J gene is TRBJ1-2, the V gene TRBV29-1; 9 bases are shared with TRBD1. In germline, CDR1 is SQVTM, CDR2 ANQGSEA. This CDR3 comprises 12 residues. Unmatched junction bases numbered 5, after V lost 5 bases and J lost 7 bases. CDR3 sequence (DNA): TGCAGCGTTACAGGGGGCTTGGTTGGCTACACCTTC. This translates into CSVTGGLVGYTF.

CDR3 amino acids: CSVVAGYGYTF. Written as DNA, the CDR3 is TGCAGCGTTGTAGCGGGCTATGGCTACACCTTC. The chain joins TRBV29-1 to TRBJ1-2; D is undetermined. This CDR3 spans 11 amino acids. V dropped 4 bases and J dropped 4 bases, with 7 bases sitting between them. The germline V gene encodes CDR1 SQVTM and CDR2 ANQGSEA.

The rearrangement uses TRBV30 and TRBJ2-2, with 11 nucleotides matching TRBD2. The V and J ends lost 0 bases and 3 bases, in that order; junction bases with no gene match: 0. Per germline, CDR1 GTSNPN and CDR2 SVGIG (reference sequence). The CDR3 totals 15 residues. CDR3 region: CAWSVLAGDTGELFF. CDR3 DNA: TGTGCCTGGAGTGTACTAGCGGGGGACACCGGGGAGCTGTTTTTT.

To note about this clone: Relative to the germline gene, one junction end is altered; a read error may explain this. The rearrangement joins TRBV7-7 to TRBJ2-5, with 8 bases fitting TRBD2. The CDR3 is made up of 13 amino acids. The V gene's germline CDR1 is SSHAT and CDR2 FNYEAQ (reference sequence). The CDR3 DNA reads as TGTGCTAGCAGCTCGGGGGGGAGAGAGACCCAGTACTTC. This encodes CASSSGGRETQYF.

The rearrangement uses TRBV9 and TRBJ1-6; D unresolved. This CDR3 comprises 17 residues. V was trimmed by 0 bases and J by 7 bases, leaving 17 bases between them. The germline V gene has CDR1 SGDLS and CDR2 YYNGEE. In DNA form, the CDR3 reads TGTGCCAGCAGCGTAGTCGAAAGGCCCGGCACAAATTCACCCCTCCACTTT. It specifies CASSVVERPGTNSPLHF.

The genes are TRBV27 and TRBJ2-7, with 8 bases fitting TRBD2. The CDR3 has 15 residues. V gave up 2 bases and J gave up 4 bases; unmatched junction bases: 7. Germline V gives CDR1 MNHEY, CDR2 SMNVEV (reference sequence). This CDR3 is CASSLGRGGRYEQYF. CDR3 bases: TGTGCCAGCAGTTTAGGACGGGGGGGACGATACGAGCAGTACTTC.

This clone was detected a few times. This sequence joins TRBV9 and TRBJ2-5; TRBD1 matches at 7 bases. The CDR3 spans 15 residues. V gave up 4 bases and J gave up 1 base; unmatched junction bases: 7. Germline CDR1 reads SGDLS; CDR2 reads YYNGEE. The CDR3 DNA is TGTGCCAGCAGCACCTCCGGGACAGTCCAAGAGACCCAGTACTTC. Its protein product is CASSTSGTVQETQYF.

The V gene is TRBV29-1, the J gene TRBJ2-5; D is perhaps TRBD1 (5 bases). V lost 7 bases, J lost 5 bases, and 11 bases lay in between. The CDR3 has 11 amino acids. Germline CDR1 is SQVTM and CDR2 is ANQGSEA. DNA for the CDR3: TGCAGCGGCCGGACAATGGAGACCCAGTACTTC. Translating gives CSGRTMETQYF.

This clone appeared a few times. The missing conserved phenylalanine or tryptophan at the end of this CDR3 makes a read error likely. Because the CDR3's place on the DNA is in doubt, the DNA is left out and the CDR3 is given as listed by TCRdb. The rearrangement links TRBV28 to TRBJ2-7; the listed D gene, TRBD1, was not tested against the DNA. Both ends counted, the CDR3 spans 13 residues. Germline CDR1 MDHEN, CDR2 SYDVKM. The CDR3 region is CASSLRAGTGLPS.

This clone came up a few times. The rearrangement uses TRBV29-1 and TRBJ2-3; 9 bases agree with TRBD1. The CDR3 has 17 amino acids. Germline CDR1 SQVTM, CDR2 ANQGSEA. Unmatched junction bases numbered 12, after V lost 1 base and J lost 4 bases. The CDR3 protein is CSVEATGGPDRADTQYF. CDR3 in DNA: TGCAGCGTTGAAGCCACAGGGGGCCCAGATCGGGCAGATACGCAGTATTTT.

The rearrangement links TRBV7-9 to TRBJ2-6, with 7 bases matching TRBD1. Losses at the gene ends were 5 bases for V and 2 bases for J; bases not matched to a gene: 6. Germline CDR1 reads SEHNR; CDR2 reads FQNEAQ (reference sequence). The CDR3 totals 16 residues. The CDR3 reads CASSPGQVAGANVLTF. In DNA form, the CDR3 reads TGTGCCAGCAGCCCCGGACAGGTAGCTGGGGCCAACGTCCTGACTTTC.

V usage is TRBV29-1 and J usage is TRBJ1-4; 9 bases align to TRBD1. The CDR3 is 13 residues long. The junction had 8 bases not matched to a gene; V was cut back by 7 bases and J by 8 bases. The germline gives CDR1 SQVTM, CDR2 ANQGSEA. Written as DNA, the CDR3 is TGCAGCGGTACAGGGGGCTTATCGGAAAAACTGTTTTTT. Translation gives CSGTGGLSEKLFF.

A single count supports this clone. The chain uses TRBV4-1 and TRBJ2-3, with 9 bases that match TRBD2. The germline V gene has CDR1 MGHRA and CDR2 YSYEKL. With 0 bases clipped from V and 2 bases from J, the junction kept 9 bases outside the gene matches. The CDR3 is 18 residues long. This chain's CDR3 is CASSQDLAGGGNTDTQYF. CDR3 DNA sequence: TGCGCCAGCAGCCAAGATCTGGCGGGGGGGGGAAACACAGATACGCAGTATTTT.

The chain couples TRBV7-9 to TRBJ2-5, with D perhaps matching TRBD2 (6 bases). This CDR3 is built from 14 residues. The germline CDR1 and CDR2 sequences are SEHNR and FQNEAQ (reference sequence). V was pared by 1 base and J by 7 bases, with 13 bases between. The CDR3 here is CASSLVSLGGTQYF. Here the CDR3 DNA reads TGTGCCAGCAGCTTAGTTTCCCTGGGAGGGACCCAGTACTTC.

This clone was detected only once. This chain links TRBV4-1 with TRBJ2-5; D ambiguous. The CDR3 has 15 amino acids. Germline V lookup: CDR1 MGHRA, CDR2 YSYEKL. With 2 bases removed from V and 3 bases from J, the gap between germline ends came to 13 bases. The CDR3 nucleotides are TGCGCCAGCAGCCAACAACCGACGACGAAAGAGACCCAGTACTTC. It codes for CASSQQPTTKETQYF.

The V and J genes are TRBV27 and TRBJ1-1; D unresolved. Germline CDR1 reads MNHEY; CDR2 reads SMNVEV (reference sequence). The CDR3 has 15 residues. The germline V and J ends were trimmed by 6 bases and 1 base, with 15 bases remaining between them. Written as DNA, the CDR3 is TGTGCCAGCAGGGCTGGGTGGTCCCGGAACACTGAAGCTTTCTTT. Protein product: CASRAGWSRNTEAFF.

The chain has TRBV4-1 and TRBJ1-4; perhaps TRBD1 as D (5 bases). From germline, CDR1 is MGHRA and CDR2 YSYEKL. The CDR3 runs to 15 residues. The germline V and J ends were trimmed by 0 bases and 7 bases, with 12 bases remaining between them. The DNA of the CDR3 is TGCGCCAGCAGCCAAGATCTCGGGACGGCTGAAAAACTGTTTTTT. Encoded protein: CASSQDLGTAEKLFF.

The CDR3 DNA reads TGCAGCGTTGAAGATGGAGCAGGGGGCGCCGGGGAGTACCAAGAGACCCAGTACTTC. Translated, it gives CSVEDGAGGAGEYQETQYF. This chain joins TRBV29-1 and TRBJ2-5; 8 nucleotides align to TRBD1. Per the germline V gene, CDR1 is SQVTM and CDR2 is ANQGSEA. The CDR3 consists of 19 residues. V trimming: 0 bases; J trimming: 0 bases; junction bases outside the gene matches: 15. Supplemented by reference TRBV29-1 and TRBJ2-5, the full variable domain reads SAVISQKPSRDICQRGTSLTIQCQVDSQVTMMFWYRQQPGQSLTLIATANQGSEATYESGFVIDKFPISRPNLTFSTLTVSNMSPEDSSIYLCSVEDGAGGAGEYQETQYFGPGTRLLVL.

The rearrangement joins TRBV5-6 to TRBJ2-3, with 7 positions matching TRBD1. V shed 2 bases and J 1 base; nucleotides not matched to a gene: 7. Germline V lookup: CDR1 SGHDT, CDR2 YYEEEE. CDR3 size: 16 residues. CDR3 in amino acids: CASSFNRDRGTDTQYF. The CDR3 nucleotides read TGTGCCAGCAGCTTCAACCGGGACAGAGGCACAGATACGCAGTATTTT.

This clone has only a few counts. CDR3 region: CATSRDGSGTDTQYF. CDR3 coding DNA: TGTGCCACCAGCAGAGATGGATCGGGTACAGATACGCAGTATTTT. This chain links TRBV15 with TRBJ2-3; D not resolved. V lost 0 bases and J lost 3, with 10 bases in between. Germline CDR1 and CDR2: LNHNV and YYDKDF (reference sequence). The length of the CDR3 is 15 residues.